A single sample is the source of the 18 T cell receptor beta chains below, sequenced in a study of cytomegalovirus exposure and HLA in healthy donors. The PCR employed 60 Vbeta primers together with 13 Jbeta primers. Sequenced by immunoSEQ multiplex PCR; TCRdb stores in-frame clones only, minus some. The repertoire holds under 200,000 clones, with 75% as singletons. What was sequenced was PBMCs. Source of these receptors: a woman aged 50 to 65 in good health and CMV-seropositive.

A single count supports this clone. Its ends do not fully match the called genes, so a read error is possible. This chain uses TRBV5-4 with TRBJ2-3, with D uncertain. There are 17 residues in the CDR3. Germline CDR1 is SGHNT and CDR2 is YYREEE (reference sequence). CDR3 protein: CASSLGMGEASTDTQYF. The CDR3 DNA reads TGTGCCAGCAGTTTGGGCATGGGCGAAGCTAGCACAGATACGCAGTATTTT.

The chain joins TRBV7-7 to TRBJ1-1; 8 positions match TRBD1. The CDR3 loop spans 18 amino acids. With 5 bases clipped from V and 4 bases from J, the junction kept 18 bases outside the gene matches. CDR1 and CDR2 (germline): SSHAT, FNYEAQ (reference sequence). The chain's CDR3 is CASSAGQVDCRSPTEAFF. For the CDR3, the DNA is TGTGCCAGCAGCGCGGGACAGGTTGATTGTCGGTCACCCACTGAAGCTTTCTTT.

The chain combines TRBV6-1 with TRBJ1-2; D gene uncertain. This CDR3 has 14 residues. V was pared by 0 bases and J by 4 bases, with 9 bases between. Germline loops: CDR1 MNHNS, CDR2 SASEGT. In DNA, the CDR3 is TGTGCCAGCAGTGAAGCGGGAGGAATCTATGGCTACACCTTC. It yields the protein CASSEAGGIYGYTF.

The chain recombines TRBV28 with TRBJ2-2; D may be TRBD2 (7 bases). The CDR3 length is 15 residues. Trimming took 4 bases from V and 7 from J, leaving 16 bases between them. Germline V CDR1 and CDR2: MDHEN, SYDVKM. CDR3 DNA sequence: TGTGCCAGCAGTTCTCTGGGGGCGGGGGTCGGGGAGCTGTTTTTT. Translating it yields CASSSLGAGVGELFF.

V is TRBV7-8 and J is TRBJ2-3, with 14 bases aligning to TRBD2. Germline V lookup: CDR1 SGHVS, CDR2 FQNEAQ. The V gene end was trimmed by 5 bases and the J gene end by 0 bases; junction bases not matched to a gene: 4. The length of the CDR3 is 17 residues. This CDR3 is CASSEGLAGASTDTQYF. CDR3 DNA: TGTGCCAGCAGCGAGGGACTAGCGGGGGCTAGCACAGATACGCAGTATTTT.

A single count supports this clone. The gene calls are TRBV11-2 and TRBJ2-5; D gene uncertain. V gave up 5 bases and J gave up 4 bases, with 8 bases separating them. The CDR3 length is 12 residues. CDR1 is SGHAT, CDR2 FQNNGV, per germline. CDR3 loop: CASSTKGETQYF. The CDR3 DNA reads TGTGCCAGCAGCACTAAAGGAGAGACCCAGTACTTC.

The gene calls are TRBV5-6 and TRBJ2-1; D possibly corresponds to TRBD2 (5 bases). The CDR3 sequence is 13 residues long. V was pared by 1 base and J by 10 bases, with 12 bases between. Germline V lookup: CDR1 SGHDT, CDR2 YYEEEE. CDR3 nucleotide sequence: TGTGCCAGCAGCTTGTTTAGCGTGGGGGAGCAGTTCTTC. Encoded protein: CASSLFSVGEQFF.

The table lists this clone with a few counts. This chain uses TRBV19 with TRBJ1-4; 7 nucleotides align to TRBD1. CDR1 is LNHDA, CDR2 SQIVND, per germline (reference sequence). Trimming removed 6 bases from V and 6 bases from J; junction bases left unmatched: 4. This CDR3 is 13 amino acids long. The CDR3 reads CASSHGTDEKLFF. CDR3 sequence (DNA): TGTGCCAGTAGCCACGGGACAGATGAAAAACTGTTTTTT. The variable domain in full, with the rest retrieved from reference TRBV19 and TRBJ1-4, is DGGITQSPKYLFRKEGQNVTLSCEQNLNHDAMYWYRQDPGQGLRLIYYSQIVNDFQKGDIAEGYSVSREKKESFPLTVTSAQKNPTAFYLCASSHGTDEKLFFGSGTQLSVL.

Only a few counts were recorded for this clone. In nucleotides, the CDR3 is TGTGCCAGCAGCCCATCCTACAACACTGAAGCTTTCTTT. Protein sequence: CASSPSYNTEAFF. This chain connects TRBV5-4 to TRBJ1-1; D not resolved. CDR1 SGHNT and CDR2 YYREEE come from the germline V gene (reference sequence). This CDR3 has 13 residues. V shed 4 bases and J shed 2 bases, with 9 bases lying between them.

The CDR3 nucleotides read TGTGCCAGTAGTATCTCAGGAAATTCACCCCTCCACTTT. It specifies CASSISGNSPLHF. The chain employs TRBV19 and TRBJ1-6; D not certain. V shed 3 bases and J shed 7 bases, with 7 bases lying between them. CDR1 and CDR2 from the germline V gene are LNHDA and SQIVND (reference sequence). The CDR3 sequence is 13 residues long.

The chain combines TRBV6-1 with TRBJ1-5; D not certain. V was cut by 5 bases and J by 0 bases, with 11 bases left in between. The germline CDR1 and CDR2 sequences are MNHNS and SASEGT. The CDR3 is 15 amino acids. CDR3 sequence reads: CASSTVMYSNQPQHF. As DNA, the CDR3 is TGTGCCAGCAGTACAGTGATGTATAGCAATCAGCCCCAGCATTTT.

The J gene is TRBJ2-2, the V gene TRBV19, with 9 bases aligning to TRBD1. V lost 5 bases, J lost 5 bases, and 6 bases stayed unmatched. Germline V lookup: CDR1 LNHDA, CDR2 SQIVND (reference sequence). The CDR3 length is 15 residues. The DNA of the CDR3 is TGTGCCAGTAGTTCACAGGGGGCGCTTACCGGGGAGCTGTTTTTT. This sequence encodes CASSSQGALTGELFF.

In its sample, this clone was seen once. CDR3 coding DNA: TGTGCTAGTGATCGTGGTAGCGGGGTGGGAGATACGCAGTATTTT. It codes for CASDRGSGVGDTQYF. The J gene is TRBJ2-3, the V gene TRBV12-5; 8 bases are shared with TRBD2. The CDR3 has 15 amino acids. Germline loops: CDR1 LGHNT, CDR2 FRNRAP. V lost 7 bases to trimming and J lost 5 bases; unmatched junction nucleotides: 11.

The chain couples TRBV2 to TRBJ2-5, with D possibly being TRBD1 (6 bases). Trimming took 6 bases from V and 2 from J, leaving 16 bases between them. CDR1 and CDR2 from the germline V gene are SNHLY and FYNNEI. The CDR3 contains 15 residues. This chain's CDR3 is CASSDRGSRQETQYF. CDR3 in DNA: TGTGCCAGCAGCGATAGGGGGTCCCGACAAGAGACCCAGTACTTC.

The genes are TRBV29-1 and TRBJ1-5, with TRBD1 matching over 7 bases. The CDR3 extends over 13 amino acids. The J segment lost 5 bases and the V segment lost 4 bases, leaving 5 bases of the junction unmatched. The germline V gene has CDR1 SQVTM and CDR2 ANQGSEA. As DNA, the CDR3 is TGCAGCGTTGGAGGACAGGATGATCAGCCCCAGCATTTT. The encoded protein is CSVGGQDDQPQHF.

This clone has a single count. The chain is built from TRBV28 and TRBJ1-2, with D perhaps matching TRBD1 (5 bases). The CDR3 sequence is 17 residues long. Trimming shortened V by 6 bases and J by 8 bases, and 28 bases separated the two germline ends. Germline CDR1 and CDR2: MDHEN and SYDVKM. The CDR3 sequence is CASRPERGANNLAGYTF. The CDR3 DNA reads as TGTGCCAGCAGACCGGAGCGGGGCGCTAATAATCTAGCGGGCTACACCTTC.

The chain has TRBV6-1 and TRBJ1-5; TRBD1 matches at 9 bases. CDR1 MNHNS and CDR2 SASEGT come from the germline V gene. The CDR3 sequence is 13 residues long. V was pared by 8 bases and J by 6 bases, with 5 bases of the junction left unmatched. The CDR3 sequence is CASRQGVAQPQHF. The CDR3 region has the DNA TGTGCCAGCCGACAGGGGGTAGCTCAGCCCCAGCATTTT.

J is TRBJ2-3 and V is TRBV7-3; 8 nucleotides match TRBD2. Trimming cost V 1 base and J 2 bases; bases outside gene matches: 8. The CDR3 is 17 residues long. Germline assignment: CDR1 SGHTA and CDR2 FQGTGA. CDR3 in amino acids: CASSLSSAGGLTDTQYF. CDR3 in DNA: TGTGCCAGCAGCTTAAGTTCTGCGGGGGGACTCACAGATACGCAGTATTTT.